This T cell receptor beta chain was captured in a study of T-cell memory formation after mild COVID-19. V lost 0 bases, J lost 10 bases, and 4 bases lay in between. From germline, CDR1 is MDHEN and CDR2 SYDVKM. This CDR3 is built from 11 residues. This clonotype was observed a few times. Its antigen is not known. TCRdb called the 5' RACE reads again in MiXCR, with one record for every CDR3 protein. Among about 170,000 distinct CDR3 sequences listed, under 15% were seen once. Study-wide points: Clones contracting day 15 to 85 were balanced CD4/CD8; later expanders leaned CD4+. Clones from the second wave (peaking day 37) had unconfirmed SARS-CoV-2 specificity.

The chain links TRBV28 to TRBJ2-1; D is unclear. Sequenced material: PBMCs or a T cell subset sorted from them (not recorded which). This clonotype originated in a man aged 18 to 30 who had mild COVID-19 (a few samples of this study predate the infection). Cell type and time point are not known. In nucleotides, the CDR3 is TGTGCCAGCAGTTTATGGGGGGAGCAGTTCTTC. This sequence encodes CASSLWGEQFF.